This passage covers 13 T cell receptor beta chains from one sample sequenced in a study of blood T cell repertoires in COVID-19. The data were produced by immunoSEQ multiplex PCR, yet TCRdb's version contains in-frame clones alone and is incomplete. The data hold more than 350,000 clones, with around 87% observed a single time. Sequencing input: PBMCs or T cells enriched from blood (not recorded which). Receptors were obtained from a man aged 18 to 30 who had recovered from COVID-19.

The rearrangement links TRBV28 to TRBJ2-2; 7 bases fit TRBD2. Germline CDR1 and CDR2: MDHEN and SYDVKM. The CDR3 runs 13 residues. The CDR3 sequence is CAGGISSTGELFF. For the CDR3, the DNA is TGTGCGGGGGGGATCTCGAGCACCGGGGAGCTGTTTTTT.

V and J are TRBV28 and TRBJ1-1; D unresolved. Deletions cut 7 bases from V and 3 bases from J, with 12 bases between. From germline, CDR1 is MDHEN and CDR2 SYDVKM. This CDR3 has 13 residues. The CDR3 bases are TGTGCCAGCAAGGCGGGATTCGACACTGAAGCTTTCTTT. Residues: CASKAGFDTEAFF.

The chain employs TRBV19 and TRBJ1-1; TRBD1 might be the D (6 bases). The CDR3 covers 10 residues. V was clipped by 8 bases and J by 7 bases, with 8 bases between them. Looked up from germline, CDR1 is LNHDA and CDR2 is SQIVND (reference sequence). This CDR3 reads CASRRGEAFF. The DNA for the CDR3 is TGTGCCAGTCGCAGGGGTGAAGCTTTCTTT. Variable domain in full (rest from reference TRBV19 and TRBJ1-1): DGGITQSPKYLFRKEGQNVTLSCEQNLNHDAMYWYRQDPGQGLRLIYYSQIVNDFQKGDIAEGYSVSREKKESFPLTVTSAQKNPTAFYLCASRRGEAFFGQGTRLTVV.

This rearrangement joins TRBV9 to TRBJ2-1, with 7 bases that match TRBD2. V dropped 0 bases and J dropped 3; count of bases not matched to a gene: 3. This CDR3 comprises 15 residues. The germline gives CDR1 SGDLS, CDR2 YYNGEE. The CDR3 sequence is CASSVASGDYNEQFF. CDR3 DNA: TGTGCCAGCAGCGTAGCTAGCGGTGACTACAATGAGCAGTTCTTC.

This chain connects TRBV6-4 to TRBJ2-6; D gene uncertain. Germline loops: CDR1 MRHNA, CDR2 SNTAGT. The CDR3 has 16 residues. V was clipped by 0 bases and J by 2 bases, with 8 bases between them. In DNA form, the CDR3 reads TGTGCCAGCAGTGACTCTCAGGTCACTGGGGCCAACGTCCTGACTTTC. Amino acid sequence: CASSDSQVTGANVLTF.

As regards this clone: This specimen includes other DNA sequences encoding the same CDR3. The rearrangement links TRBV19 to TRBJ2-1; TRBD2 matches 9 bases. The germline gives CDR1 LNHDA, CDR2 SQIVND (reference sequence). The CDR3 has 15 amino acids. V shed 3 bases, J shed 3 bases, and the junction held 3 bases outside the gene matches. The DNA of the CDR3 is TGTGCCAGTAGTATGACTAGCGGAGACTACAATGAGCAGTTCTTC. It specifies CASSMTSGDYNEQFF. Looking up the rest from reference TRBV19 and TRBJ2-1 gives the full variable domain: DGGITQSPKYLFRKEGQNVTLSCEQNLNHDAMYWYRQDPGQGLRLIYYSQIVNDFQKGDIAEGYSVSREKKESFPLTVTSAQKNPTAFYLCASSMTSGDYNEQFFGPGTRLTVL.

The chain couples TRBV28 to TRBJ1-5; D is unclear. The CDR3 loop spans 14 amino acids. Per the germline V gene, CDR1 is MDHEN and CDR2 is SYDVKM. V shed 6 bases and J shed 2 bases, with 11 bases lying between them. This CDR3 reads CASSPTLGNQPQHF. The CDR3 DNA reads as TGTGCCAGCAGCCCGACTCTCGGCAATCAGCCCCAGCATTTT. The full variable domain, with the rest looked up from reference TRBV28 and TRBJ1-5, is DVKVTQSSRYLVKRTGEKVFLECVQDMDHENMFWYRQDPGLGLRLIYFSYDVKMKEKGDIPEGYSVSREKKERFSLILESASTNQTSMYLCASSPTLGNQPQHFGDGTRLSIL.

J is TRBJ1-1 and V is TRBV11-1, with 7 bases identical to TRBD1. V lost 5 bases, J lost 6 bases, and 6 bases stayed unmatched. Germline assignment: CDR1 SGHAT and CDR2 FQDESV (reference sequence). This CDR3 comprises 13 residues. CDR3 region: CASSDRDSSEAFF. CDR3 DNA sequence: TGTGCCAGCAGCGACCGGGACAGTTCTGAAGCTTTCTTT.

The genes are TRBV5-6 and TRBJ2-7, with TRBD1 matching over 9 bases. With 1 base clipped from V and 3 bases from J, the junction kept 2 bases outside the gene matches. Germline CDR1 SGHDT, CDR2 YYEEEE. This CDR3 is 14 amino acids long. The CDR3 DNA sequence: TGTGCCAGCAGCTTGACAGGGGGCGACTACGAGCAGTACTTC. Encoded protein: CASSLTGGDYEQYF.

This clone was picked up a small number of times. The chain links TRBV11-2 to TRBJ1-6; TRBD1 agrees at 10 bases. The CDR3 is made up of 15 amino acids. Germline CDR1 is SGHAT and CDR2 is FQNNGV. The V gene end was trimmed by 5 bases and the J gene end by 8 bases; junction bases not matched to a gene: 6. CDR3 residues: CASSLGQGSYSPLHF. In DNA, the CDR3 is TGTGCCAGCAGCCTGGGACAGGGGTCCTATTCACCCCTCCACTTT.

The CDR3 loop reads CASSSSGSVFSPLHF. The DNA for the CDR3 is TGTGCCAGTAGTTCGTCCGGGTCCGTGTTTTCACCCCTCCACTTT. The chain has TRBV19 and TRBJ1-6; D is undetermined. This CDR3 contains 15 residues. Germline CDR1 reads LNHDA; CDR2 reads SQIVND (reference sequence). V dropped 5 bases and J dropped 9 bases, with 17 bases sitting between them.

V is TRBV28 and J is TRBJ1-5; D gene ambiguous. Germline-derived CDR1 and CDR2 are MDHEN and SYDVKM. Between the trimmed V and J ends, which lost 8 bases and 6 bases, there was a span of 11 bases. The CDR3 length is 12 residues. The CDR3 sequence is CASFSGTQPQHF. CDR3 coding DNA: TGTGCCAGCTTCAGCGGTACTCAGCCCCAGCATTTT.

This chain links TRBV15 with TRBJ1-1; D gene unclear. The V end lost 1 base, the J end lost 4 bases, and 13 bases lay between the germline ends. Germline values: CDR1 LNHNV, CDR2 YYDKDF (reference sequence). The CDR3 covers 15 residues. CDR3 loop: CATSRVDTVGTEAFF. The CDR3 nucleotides read TGTGCCACCAGCAGAGTCGACACGGTGGGCACTGAAGCTTTCTTT.